These 18 T cell receptor beta chains originate from one sample sequenced in a study of tumor-infiltrating lymphocytes in localized non-small cell lung cancer. Repertoires were generated with immunoSEQ multiplex PCR, while TCRdb's copy carries only in-frame clones and drops some. The sample shows fewer than 7,500 clones, over 50% of them seen only once. Sequenced: lung tumor tissue. The receptor set was obtained from a human donor with non-small cell lung cancer.

V and J are TRBV5-6 and TRBJ2-1; 14 bases are shared with TRBD2. V was pared by 5 bases and J by 0 bases, with 4 bases of the junction left unmatched. Germline values: CDR1 SGHDT, CDR2 YYEEEE. This CDR3 is 17 amino acids long. This CDR3 reads CASRGLAGASSYNEQFF. The CDR3 DNA is TGTGCCAGCAGGGGACTAGCGGGAGCCAGCTCCTACAATGAGCAGTTCTTC.

This rearrangement joins TRBV4-3 to TRBJ2-1, with TRBD2 matching 9 bases. Germline V gene data show CDR1 as LGHNA and CDR2 as YSLEER. V lost 0 bases and J lost 3; bases outside the gene matches: 9. This CDR3 has 18 residues. In DNA form, the CDR3 reads TGCGCCAGCAGCCAAGATATCGGTAGCGGGGGAGACTACAATGAGCAGTTCTTC. Translated: CASSQDIGSGGDYNEQFF.

This sequence joins TRBV11-3 and TRBJ2-5; 12 bases fit TRBD1. The CDR3 has 15 residues. Unmatched junction bases numbered 4, after V lost 3 bases and J lost 5 bases. Germline lookup yields CDR1 SGHNT and CDR2 YENEEA. CDR3 sequence: CASSLGQGASETQYF. As DNA, the CDR3 is TGTGCCAGCAGCTTGGGACAGGGGGCCTCGGAGACCCAGTACTTC.

This clone was counted only a few times. The CDR3 region is CASSQPTGTGVEKLFF. The CDR3 coding sequence is TGCGCCAGCAGCCAACCGACCGGGACAGGGGTTGAAAAACTGTTTTTT. The chain combines TRBV4-1 with TRBJ1-4; 10 nucleotides align to TRBD1. The V gene end was trimmed by 2 bases and the J gene end by 7 bases; junction bases not matched to a gene: 7. This CDR3 is 16 amino acids long. CDR1 is MGHRA and CDR2 is YSYEKL in the germline V gene.

The chain links TRBV7-9 to TRBJ2-5, with TRBD1 matching over 7 bases. The CDR3 totals 14 residues. With 5 bases clipped from V and 1 base from J, the junction kept 4 bases outside the gene matches. Germline CDR1 and CDR2: SEHNR and FQNEAQ (reference sequence). The DNA for the CDR3 is TGTGCCAGCAGCCCCGACAGGGCCCAAGAGACCCAGTACTTC. The encoded protein is CASSPDRAQETQYF.

This sequence joins TRBV20-1 and TRBJ2-7; tentative D call: TRBD2 (6 bases). This CDR3 comprises 8 residues. V shed 7 bases and J shed 12 bases, with 10 bases lying between them. Germline CDR1 reads DFQATT; CDR2 reads SNEGSKA (reference sequence). CDR3 nucleotide sequence: TGCAGTGTGGGCGGGGTGTACTTC. Translated, it gives CSVGGVYF.

The chain has TRBV6-6 and TRBJ1-4, with D perhaps matching TRBD1 (5 bases). V was clipped by 3 bases and J by 8 bases, with 13 bases between them. Germline CDR1 and CDR2: MNHNY and SVGAGI (reference sequence). This CDR3 is 14 amino acids long. CDR3 residues: CASSYDSGGEKLFF. The DNA of the CDR3 is TGTGCCAGCAGTTATGACAGTGGCGGGGAAAAACTGTTTTTT.

The chain is built from TRBV18 and TRBJ2-2, with D possibly being TRBD1 (6 bases). CDR3 size: 15 residues. Deletions cut 0 bases from V and 4 bases from J, with 9 bases between. Germline V gives CDR1 KGHSH, CDR2 LQKENI. The CDR3 sequence: CASSPPDRFTGELFF. In nucleotides, the CDR3 is TGTGCCAGCTCACCACCGGACAGATTCACCGGGGAGCTGTTTTTT.

This clone has only a few counts. The chain carries TRBV23-1 and TRBJ2-7; D possibly corresponds to TRBD1 (6 bases). TRBV23-1 is reported as an ORF; its role is uncertain. The CDR3 loop spans 17 amino acids. The V and J ends lost 2 bases and 4 bases respectively, with 21 bases between them. DNA for the CDR3: TGCGCCAGCAGTCAAACCGACAGGTCCGGCGTTAGGTACGAGCAGTACTTC. Translation: CASSQTDRSGVRYEQYF.

J is TRBJ1-1 and V is TRBV6-1; D is ambiguous. The CDR3 has 14 residues. CDR1 is MNHNS, CDR2 SASEGT, per germline. Trimming took 10 bases from V and 5 from J, leaving 20 bases between them. Here the CDR3 reads CATPDTPGGTEAFF. The DNA of the CDR3 is TGTGCCACCCCGGATACCCCCGGAGGGACTGAAGCTTTCTTT.

The CDR3 loop reads CASSKPGARDGYTF. The CDR3 coding sequence is TGTGCCAGTAGTAAACCGGGGGCGCGCGATGGCTACACCTTC. The chain couples TRBV19 to TRBJ1-2; tentative D call: TRBD1 (6 bases). Per the germline V gene, CDR1 is LNHDA and CDR2 is SQIVND (reference sequence). The CDR3 length is 14 residues. V was pared by 4 bases and J by 6 bases, with 15 bases between. Full variable domain (missing parts from reference TRBV19 and TRBJ1-2): DGGITQSPKYLFRKEGQNVTLSCEQNLNHDAMYWYRQDPGQGLRLIYYSQIVNDFQKGDIAEGYSVSREKKESFPLTVTSAQKNPTAFYLCASSKPGARDGYTFGSGTRLTVV.

This clone was seen only once. The V call is TRBV4-1, the J call TRBJ2-3, with no clear D. CDR1 is MGHRA and CDR2 is YSYEKL in the germline V gene. V lost 0 bases to trimming and J lost 0 bases, with 10 bases between them. CDR3 length: 16 residues. CDR3: CASSQDVTVSTDTQYF. The DNA for the CDR3 is TGCGCCAGCAGCCAAGATGTGACGGTTAGCACAGATACGCAGTATTTT.

The J gene is TRBJ2-6, the V gene TRBV9, with D hard to call. The germline V and J ends were trimmed by 4 bases and 4 bases, with 12 bases remaining between them. CDR1 SGDLS and CDR2 YYNGEE come from the germline V gene. The CDR3 loop spans 15 amino acids. The CDR3 reads CASSLDTPGANVLTF. CDR3 in DNA: TGTGCCAGCAGCCTTGACACTCCGGGGGCCAACGTCCTGACTTTC. The full variable domain, with the rest looked up from reference TRBV9 and TRBJ2-6, is DSGVTQTPKHLITATGQRVTLRCSPRSGDLSVYWYQQSLDQGLQFLIQYYNGEERAKGNILERFSAQQFPDLHSELNLSSLELGDSALYFCASSLDTPGANVLTFGAGSRLTVL.

This clone turned up a few times. The rearrangement joins TRBV18 to TRBJ2-7; D may match TRBD1 or TRBD2 (5 bases each). V lost 3 bases and J lost 6, with 15 bases in between. CDR1 KGHSH and CDR2 LQKENI come from the germline V gene. The CDR3 is made up of 14 amino acids. The CDR3 loop is CASSPLPGSTEQYF. The CDR3, as DNA: TGTGCCAGCTCACCCCTGCCAGGGAGCACCGAGCAGTACTTC.

The chain links TRBV5-1 to TRBJ2-1; 15 bases align to TRBD2. The CDR3 runs 16 residues. V lost 4 bases, J lost 4 bases, and 3 bases stayed unmatched. Germline values: CDR1 SGHRS, CDR2 YFSETQ. CDR3 nucleotides: TGCGCCAGCAGCCCCGGGACTAGCGGGGGGTACAATGAGCAGTTCTTC. Translating gives CASSPGTSGGYNEQFF. The whole variable domain, filled in from reference TRBV5-1 and TRBJ2-1, reads KAGVTQTPRYLIKTRGQQVTLSCSPISGHRSVSWYQQTPGQGLQFLFEYFSETQRNKGNFPGRFSGRQFSNSRSEMNVSTLELGDSALYLCASSPGTSGGYNEQFFGPGTRLTVL.

The J gene is TRBJ2-5, the V gene TRBV14; a weak D match, TRBD1 (6 bases). CDR3 size: 15 residues. V was trimmed by 4 bases and J by 1 base, leaving 13 bases between them. The germline V gene has CDR1 SGHDN and CDR2 FVKESK. CDR3 bases: TGTGCCAGCAGCCTTCTCCAGGGGTCCCAAGAGACCCAGTACTTC. As protein: CASSLLQGSQETQYF.

The table lists this clone with a few counts. This sequence joins TRBV7-9 and TRBJ1-1; D may be TRBD1 (5 bases). The germline V gene has CDR1 SEHNR and CDR2 FQNEAQ (reference sequence). The CDR3 runs 15 residues. Deletions cut 6 bases from V and 0 bases from J, with 14 bases between. The CDR3 region is CASRKSQGMNTEAFF. DNA for the CDR3: TGTGCCAGCAGAAAATCCCAGGGAATGAACACTGAAGCTTTCTTT.

The chain carries TRBV2 and TRBJ2-6, with D tentatively TRBD1 (5 bases). Germline loops: CDR1 SNHLY, CDR2 FYNNEI. The CDR3 sequence is 18 residues long. The V and J ends lost 4 bases and 2 bases respectively, with 18 bases between them. The CDR3 nucleotides read TGTGCCAGCAGTGTAGGCAGGGTCGGCGTCCCTGGGGCCAACGTCCTGACTTTC. Translating it yields CASSVGRVGVPGANVLTF.